This T cell receptor (beta chain) originates from a study of blood T cells in healthy people across ages. The authors ran a second PCR of 7 to 11 cycles using a sample-barcoded 5' primer and a J-beta primer mix. Template switching added a 12-random-nucleotide identifier to every cDNA molecule. Sequencing of every sample gave 2.5 million or more CDR3-containing paired-end reads. TCRdb fed the 5' RACE reads into MiXCR, producing one record per CDR3 protein. The table lists 870,000 or so distinct CDR3 sequences, less than 35% of them singletons. V was shortened by 2 bases and J by 2 bases, with 15 bases between the two germline ends. The CDR3 contains 16 residues. Germline CDR1 and CDR2: MNHNS and SASEGT. Points on this clonotype: The conserved phenylalanine or tryptophan is not found at the CDR3 terminus, so this likely reflects a read error.

The sequence came from a woman older than 75 in good health. The rearrangement uses TRBV6-1 and TRBJ1-1; a possible D gene is TRBD1 (5 bases). The material sequenced was blood. The CDR3 DNA reads as TGTGCCAGCAGTGAAAGAACAGGTTTTTTAAACACTGAAGCTTTCTGT. Translation gives CASSERTGFLNTEAFC.